This T cell receptor beta chain appears in the sequencing data of a study of T cells in Graves' hyperthyroidism and ophthalmopathy. This clonotype was counted many times. In germline, CDR1 is PRHDT, CDR2 FYEKMQ (reference sequence). V gave up 0 bases and J gave up 6 bases, with 11 bases separating them. This CDR3 has 14 residues. The investigators amplified TCR beta CDR3 regions from RNA transcripts. When the TCR CDR3 underwent first-round RT-PCR, the HTBI primer set was used. Using its own MiXCR run on the multiplex PCR reads, TCRdb lists one record per CDR3 protein. The repertoire has under 400,000 distinct CDR3 sequences, under 25% of them found once; the top ten carry 50% to 65%.

The clonotype was recovered from a woman between 50 and 59 years old with Graves' hyperthyroidism. The genes are TRBV13 and TRBJ1-1; the D is unclear. Sequencing used blood. CDR3 sequence reads: CASSLGIGGAEAFF. The CDR3 region has the DNA TGTGCCAGCAGCTTAGGAATAGGAGGTGCTGAAGCTTTCTTT. Using reference TRBV13 and TRBJ1-1 for the parts outside the CDR3, the full variable domain is AAGVIQSPRHLIKEKRETATLKCYPIPRHDTVYWYQQGPGQDPQFLISFYEKMQSDKGSIPDRFSAQQFSDYHSELNMSSLELGDSALYFCASSLGIGGAEAFFGQGTRLTVV.